This T cell receptor beta chain was recovered during a study of T-cell memory formation after mild COVID-19. About the study: Clustering of TCRs was largely donor specific. Study-wide findings and caveats: While clones contracting from day 15 to 85 were balanced between CD4 and CD8, later expanders leaned CD4+. The finding that pre-infection memory included some responding clones suggested that cross-reactive memory joined.

This clonotype occurred many times. Its antigen is not identified. Trimming took off 3 bases at V and 1 base at J, with 7 bases between the two ends. The CDR3 covers 14 residues. TCRdb analysed the 5' RACE reads with MiXCR anew, one entry per CDR3 protein. The sample has tens of thousands of distinct CDR3 sequences; about 16% are singletons. This TCR derives from an adult who had mild COVID-19 (a few samples of this study predate the infection). Cell type and time point are not known. V gene TRBV12-3 or TRBV12-4 combines with J gene TRBJ1-3; D is undetermined. Input material: PBMCs or a T cell subset sorted from them (not recorded which). As DNA, the CDR3 is TGTGCCAGCAGTTTGGTCGGGTCTGGAAACACCATATATTTT. It is translated as CASSLVGSGNTIYF.